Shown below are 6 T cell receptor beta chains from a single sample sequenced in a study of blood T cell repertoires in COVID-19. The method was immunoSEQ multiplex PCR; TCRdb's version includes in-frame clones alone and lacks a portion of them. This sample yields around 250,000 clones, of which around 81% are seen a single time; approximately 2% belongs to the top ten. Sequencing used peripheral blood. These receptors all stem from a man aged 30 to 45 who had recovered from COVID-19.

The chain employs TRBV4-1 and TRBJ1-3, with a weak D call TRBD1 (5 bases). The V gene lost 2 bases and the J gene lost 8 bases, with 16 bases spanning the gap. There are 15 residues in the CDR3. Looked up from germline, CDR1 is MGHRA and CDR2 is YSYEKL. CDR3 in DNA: TGCGCCAGCAGCCAAACAGAGGACATCTCAGACACCATATATTTT. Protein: CASSQTEDISDTIYF.

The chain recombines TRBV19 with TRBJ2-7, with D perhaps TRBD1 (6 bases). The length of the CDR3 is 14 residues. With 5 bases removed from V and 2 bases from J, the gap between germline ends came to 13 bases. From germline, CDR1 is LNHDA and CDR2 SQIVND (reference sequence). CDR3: CASSAAGEPYEQYV. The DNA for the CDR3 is TGTGCCAGTAGTGCCGCAGGGGAACCCTACGAGCAGTACGTC.

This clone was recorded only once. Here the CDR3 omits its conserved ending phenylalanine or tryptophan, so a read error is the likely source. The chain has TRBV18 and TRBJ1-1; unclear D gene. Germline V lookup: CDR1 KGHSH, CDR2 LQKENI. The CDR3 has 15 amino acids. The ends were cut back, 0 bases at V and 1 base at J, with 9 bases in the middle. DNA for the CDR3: TGTGCCAGCTCACCACCGGCCCGAGGGAACACTGAAGCTTTCCTT. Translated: CASSPPARGNTEAFL.

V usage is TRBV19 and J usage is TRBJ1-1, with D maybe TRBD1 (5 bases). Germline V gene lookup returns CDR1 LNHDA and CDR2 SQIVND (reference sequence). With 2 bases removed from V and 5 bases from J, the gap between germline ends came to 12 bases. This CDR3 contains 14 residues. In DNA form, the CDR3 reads TGTGCCAGTAGTATAATTAGCCCAGGGACTGAAGCTTTCTTT. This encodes CASSIISPGTEAFF.

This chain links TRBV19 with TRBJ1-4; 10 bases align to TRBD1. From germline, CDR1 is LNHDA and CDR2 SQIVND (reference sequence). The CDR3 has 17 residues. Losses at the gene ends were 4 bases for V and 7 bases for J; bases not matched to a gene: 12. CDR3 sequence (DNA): TGTGCCAGTAGTACGCAACCCCCGACAGGGGGCGGTGAAAAACTGTTTTTT. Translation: CASSTQPPTGGGEKLFF.

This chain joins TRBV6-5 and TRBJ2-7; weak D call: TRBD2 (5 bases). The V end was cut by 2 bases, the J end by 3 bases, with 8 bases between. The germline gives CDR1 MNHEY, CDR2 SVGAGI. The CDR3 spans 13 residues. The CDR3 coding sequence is TGTGCCAGCAGTTACGGCAGCGGCTACGAGCAGTACTTC. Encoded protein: CASSYGSGYEQYF.